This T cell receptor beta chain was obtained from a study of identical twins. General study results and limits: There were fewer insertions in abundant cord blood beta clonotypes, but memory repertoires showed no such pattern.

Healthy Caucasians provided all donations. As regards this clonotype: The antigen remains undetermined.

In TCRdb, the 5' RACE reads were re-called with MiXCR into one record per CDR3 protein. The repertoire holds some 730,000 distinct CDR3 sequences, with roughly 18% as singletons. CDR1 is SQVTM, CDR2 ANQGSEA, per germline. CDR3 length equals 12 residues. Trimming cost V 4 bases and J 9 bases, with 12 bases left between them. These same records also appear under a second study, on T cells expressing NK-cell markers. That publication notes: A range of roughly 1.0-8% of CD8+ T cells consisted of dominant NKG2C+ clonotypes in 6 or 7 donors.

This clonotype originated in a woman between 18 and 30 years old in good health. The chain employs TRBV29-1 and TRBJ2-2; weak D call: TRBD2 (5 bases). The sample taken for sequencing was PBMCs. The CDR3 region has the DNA TGCAGCGTTGCGAGGCCCGGGAGGGAGCTGTTTTTT. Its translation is CSVARPGRELFF.